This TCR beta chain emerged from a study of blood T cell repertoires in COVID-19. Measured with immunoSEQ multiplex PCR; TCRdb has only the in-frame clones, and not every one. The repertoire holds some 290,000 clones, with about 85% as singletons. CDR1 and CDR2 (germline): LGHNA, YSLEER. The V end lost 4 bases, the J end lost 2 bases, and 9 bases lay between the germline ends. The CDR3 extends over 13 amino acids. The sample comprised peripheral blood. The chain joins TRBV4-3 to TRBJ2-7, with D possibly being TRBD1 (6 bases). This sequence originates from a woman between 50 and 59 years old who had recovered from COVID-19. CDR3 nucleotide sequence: TGCGCCAGCAGCCTGTACAGGGCCTACGAGCAGTACTTC. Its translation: CASSLYRAYEQYF.